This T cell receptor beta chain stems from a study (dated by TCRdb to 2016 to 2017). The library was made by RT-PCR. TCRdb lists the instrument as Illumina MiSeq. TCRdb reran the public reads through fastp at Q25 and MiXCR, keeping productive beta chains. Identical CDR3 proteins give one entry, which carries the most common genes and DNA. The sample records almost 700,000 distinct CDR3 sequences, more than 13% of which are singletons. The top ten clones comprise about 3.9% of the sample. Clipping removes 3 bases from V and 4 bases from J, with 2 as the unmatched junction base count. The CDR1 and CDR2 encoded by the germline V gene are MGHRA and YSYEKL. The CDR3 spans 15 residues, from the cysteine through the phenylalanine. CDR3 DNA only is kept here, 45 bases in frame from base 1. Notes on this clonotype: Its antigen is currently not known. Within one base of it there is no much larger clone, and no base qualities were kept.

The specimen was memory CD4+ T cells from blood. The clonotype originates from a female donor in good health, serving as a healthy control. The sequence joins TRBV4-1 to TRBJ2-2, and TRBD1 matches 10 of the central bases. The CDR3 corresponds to CASSQGQGSTGELFF. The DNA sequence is TGCGCCAGCAGCCAGGGACAGGGGAGCACCGGGGAGCTGTTTTTT.